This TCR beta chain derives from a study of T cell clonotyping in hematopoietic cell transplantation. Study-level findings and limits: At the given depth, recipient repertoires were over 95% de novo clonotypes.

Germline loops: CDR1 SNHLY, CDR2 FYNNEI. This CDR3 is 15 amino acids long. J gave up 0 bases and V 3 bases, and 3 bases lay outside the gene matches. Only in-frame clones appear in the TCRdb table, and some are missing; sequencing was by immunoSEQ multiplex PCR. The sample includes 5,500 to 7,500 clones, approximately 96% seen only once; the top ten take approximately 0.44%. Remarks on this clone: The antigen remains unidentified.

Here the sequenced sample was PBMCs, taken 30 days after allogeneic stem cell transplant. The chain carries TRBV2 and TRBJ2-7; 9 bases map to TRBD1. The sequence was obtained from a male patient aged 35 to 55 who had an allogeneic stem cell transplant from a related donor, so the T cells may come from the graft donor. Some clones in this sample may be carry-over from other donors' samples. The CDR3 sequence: CASSEGQGRSYEQYF. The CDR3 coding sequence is TGTGCCAGCAGTGAGGGACAGGGTCGCTCCTACGAGCAGTACTTC.